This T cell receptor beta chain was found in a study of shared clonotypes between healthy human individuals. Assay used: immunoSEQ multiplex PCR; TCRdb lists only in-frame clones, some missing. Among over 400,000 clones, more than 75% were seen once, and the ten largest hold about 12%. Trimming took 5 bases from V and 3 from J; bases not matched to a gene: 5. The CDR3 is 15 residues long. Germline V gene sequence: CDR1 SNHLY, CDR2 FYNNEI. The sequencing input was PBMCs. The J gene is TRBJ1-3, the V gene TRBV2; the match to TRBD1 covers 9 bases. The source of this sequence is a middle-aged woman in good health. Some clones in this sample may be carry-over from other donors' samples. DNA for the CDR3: TGTGCCAGCAGTTTTGACAGGGGGAATGGAAACACCATATATTTT. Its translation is CASSFDRGNGNTIYF.